The clone carrying this T cell receptor (beta chain) was observed at least ten times. The antigen remains undetermined. The V end was cut by 5 bases, the J end by 2 bases, with 11 bases between. The CDR3 length is 15 residues. Germline CDR1 and CDR2: SGHRS and YFSETQ. These data belong to a study of CD8 T cells in ankylosing spondylitis. TCRdb re-called the 5' RACE reads through MiXCR, storing one row per CDR3 protein. The table lists tens of thousands of distinct CDR3 sequences, around 6.5% of them singletons. The study, taken as a whole, reports: Clones linked to the disease showed a CD8+ phenotype. They occurred at relatively low frequencies in peripheral blood. Matched ankylosing spondylitis synovial fluid reportedly showed significant enrichment of disease-linked clones. A TCR beta motif of 7 to 9 highly homologous variants seemed to mark ankylosing spondylitis blood.

The sequenced sample was synovial fluid, either unsorted or a sorted T cell fraction (not recorded which). The receptor was derived from a male donor with ankylosing spondylitis. The chain couples TRBV5-1 to TRBJ2-6; TRBD2 is a possible D gene (7 bases). The CDR3 loop reads CASRGGVAGANVLTF. CDR3 nucleotides: TGCGCCAGCAGAGGGGGGGTGGCTGGGGCCAACGTCCTGACTTTC.